The 17 T cell receptor beta chains presented below share a single source sample, sequenced in a study of blood T cell repertoires in COVID-19. The method was immunoSEQ multiplex PCR; TCRdb's version includes in-frame clones alone and lacks a portion of them. The profile shows approximately 220,000 clones, 65% to 90% of them singletons. Sequencing used PBMCs or T cells enriched from blood (not recorded which). The receptors originated from a woman aged 35 to 49 with acute COVID-19.

This chain links TRBV28 with TRBJ1-2; 10 bases are shared with TRBD1. The CDR3 consists of 16 residues. V lost 5 bases, J lost 4 bases, and 10 bases stayed unmatched. Germline V gene lookup returns CDR1 MDHEN and CDR2 SYDVKM. The CDR3 DNA reads TGTGCCAGCAGTCCGGACAGGGGGAGGAAAGGCTATGGCTACACCTTC. Translation: CASSPDRGRKGYGYTF.

This clone showed up just once. The chain recombines TRBV5-1 with TRBJ2-3; 8 bases are a match to TRBD2. V was clipped by 3 bases and J by 0 bases; unmatched bases: 12. Germline V lookup: CDR1 SGHRS, CDR2 YFSETQ. This CDR3 has 18 amino acids. Written as DNA, the CDR3 is TGCGCCAGCAGCTCCTATCACATAGCGGGAAGGAGCACAGATACGCAGTATTTT. Translating it yields CASSSYHIAGRSTDTQYF.

The chain couples TRBV27 to TRBJ2-2; a weak D match, TRBD1 (5 bases). The CDR3 has 14 amino acids. The germline gives CDR1 MNHEY, CDR2 SMNVEV (reference sequence). With 4 bases removed from V and 0 bases from J, the gap between germline ends came to 6 bases. In nucleotides, the CDR3 is TGTGCCAGCAGTTCAGGGTCGAACACCGGGGAGCTGTTTTTT. This encodes CASSSGSNTGELFF.

The rearrangement links TRBV2 to TRBJ1-1; a possible D gene is TRBD1 (5 bases). CDR1 SNHLY and CDR2 FYNNEI come from the germline V gene. The CDR3 totals 15 residues. V shed 6 bases and J shed 4 bases, with 18 bases lying between them. DNA of the CDR3: TGTGCCAGCAGGCTAGAATGGGACTCCCGCACTGAAGCTTTCTTT. Its protein product is CASRLEWDSRTEAFF.

The chain links TRBV24-1 to TRBJ2-2; D might be TRBD1 (7 bases). The CDR3 is made up of 15 amino acids. V lost 9 bases and J lost 6, with 19 bases in between. CDR1 and CDR2 from the germline V gene are KGHDR and SFDVKD. DNA of the CDR3: TGTGCCACCTCCAAACACACCAGGGGGGCCGGGGAGCTGTTTTTT. It codes for CATSKHTRGAGELFF.

The DNA for the CDR3 is TGTGCCAGCAGTGACTCCGGGACTTCGGGAGATACGCAGTATTTT. Residues: CASSDSGTSGDTQYF. The chain carries TRBV6-4 and TRBJ2-3; D may be TRBD2 (6 bases). This CDR3 contains 15 residues. Trimming took off 0 bases at V and 5 bases at J, with 12 bases between the two ends. CDR1 MRHNA and CDR2 SNTAGT come from the germline V gene.

V is TRBV18 and J is TRBJ1-6; D perhaps matches TRBD1 (5 bases). Germline V lookup: CDR1 KGHSH, CDR2 LQKENI. CDR3 length: 14 amino acids. V gave up 4 bases and J gave up 6 bases, with 10 bases separating them. The DNA for the CDR3 is TGTGCCAGCTCACGAGGGGAGGGTAATTCACCCCTCCACTTT. It specifies CASSRGEGNSPLHF.

This chain joins TRBV11-2 and TRBJ2-7, with a tentative D call TRBD1 (6 bases). Germline-derived CDR1 and CDR2 are SGHAT and FQNNGV. The CDR3 contains 17 residues. V was trimmed by 4 bases and J by 1 base, leaving 20 bases between them. CDR3 protein: CASSYPRGQKLSYEQYF. CDR3 nucleotides: TGTGCCAGCAGCTACCCCCGGGGACAAAAACTATCCTACGAGCAGTACTTC.

The CDR3 DNA reads as TGTGCCAGCAGTTTGGGCAGGGCTGGAAACACCATATATTTT. Its translation: CASSLGRAGNTIYF. J is TRBJ1-3 and V is TRBV6-5; perhaps TRBD1 as D (5 bases). The V gene's germline CDR1 is MNHEY and CDR2 SVGAGI. This CDR3 region has 14 residues. V was cut by 4 bases and J by 2 bases, with 9 bases left in between.

The J gene is TRBJ2-1, the V gene TRBV10-3; TRBD2 matches at 7 bases. The CDR3 runs to 12 residues. CDR1 and CDR2 from the germline V gene are ENHRY and SYGVKD. With V trimmed by 4 bases and J by 6 bases, 0 bases remained unmatched. The CDR3 loop reads CAISGTSNEQFF. CDR3 nucleotide sequence: TGTGCCATCAGTGGGACTAGCAATGAGCAGTTCTTC.

This chain links TRBV27 with TRBJ2-3, with D possibly TRBD2 on 5 matching bases. From germline, CDR1 is MNHEY and CDR2 SMNVEV (reference sequence). V dropped 5 bases and J dropped 2 bases, with 8 bases sitting between them. This CDR3 contains 13 residues. CDR3 sequence: CASSLGVTDTQYF. In DNA form, the CDR3 reads TGTGCCAGCAGTCTCGGGGTCACAGATACGCAGTATTTT.

The genes are TRBV28 and TRBJ1-1; 7 bases are shared with TRBD1. From germline, CDR1 is MDHEN and CDR2 SYDVKM. The CDR3 runs to 12 residues. V lost 7 bases to trimming and J lost 5 bases; unmatched junction nucleotides: 4. The CDR3: CASTAGGTEAFF. The CDR3 DNA is TGTGCCAGCACTGCAGGGGGTACTGAAGCTTTCTTT.

This chain uses TRBV27 with TRBJ1-2, with D possibly matching TRBD1 (6 bases). The CDR3 totals 15 residues. With 2 bases removed from V and 0 bases from J, the gap between germline ends came to 10 bases. The germline gives CDR1 MNHEY, CDR2 SMNVEV (reference sequence). CDR3 coding DNA: TGTGCCAGCAGTTTACTCGGACAGTCTAACTATGGCTACACCTTC. Translation gives CASSLLGQSNYGYTF.

V usage is TRBV18 and J usage is TRBJ2-3; D gene ambiguous. V dropped 3 bases and J dropped 0 bases, with 4 bases sitting between them. Germline V gene data show CDR1 as KGHSH and CDR2 as LQKENI. The CDR3 contains 13 residues. The CDR3 sequence is CASSPPSTDTQYF. CDR3 nucleotides: TGTGCCAGCTCACCCCCTAGCACAGATACGCAGTATTTT. Supplemented by reference TRBV18 and TRBJ2-3, the full variable domain reads NAGVMQNPRHLVRRRGQEARLRCSPMKGHSHVYWYRQLPEEGLKFMVYLQKENIIDESGMPKERFSAEFPKEGPSILRIQQVVRGDSAAYFCASSPPSTDTQYFGPGTRLTVL.

This clone appeared a single time. This chain connects TRBV27 to TRBJ1-2; the D gene is possibly TRBD1 (5 bases). The CDR3 extends over 15 amino acids. V shed 2 bases and J shed 4 bases, with 14 bases lying between them. The germline gives CDR1 MNHEY, CDR2 SMNVEV (reference sequence). The CDR3 DNA reads as TGTGCCAGCAGTTTAGACCCCGGGACTCCCTATGGCTACACCTTC. Its protein is CASSLDPGTPYGYTF.

This clone was detected once. The chain links TRBV25-1 to TRBJ1-3; D is uncertain. CDR1 and CDR2 (germline): MGHDK, SYGVNS. The germline V and J ends were trimmed by 2 bases and 0 bases, with 14 bases remaining between them. The CDR3 loop spans 17 amino acids. As DNA, the CDR3 is TGTGCCAGCAGTGAAAGCTACGGCGGATACTCTGGAAACACCATATATTTT. It is translated as CASSESYGGYSGNTIYF.

J is TRBJ2-3 and V is TRBV2, with 11 positions matching TRBD2. V was clipped by 0 bases and J by 9 bases; unmatched bases: 11. Germline V lookup: CDR1 SNHLY, CDR2 FYNNEI. The CDR3 runs to 17 residues. The CDR3 nucleotides are TGTGCCAGCAGTGAAGCGTCCCAATCTAGCGGGAGGAGGACGCAGTATTTT. Translating gives CASSEASQSSGRRTQYF.